The 12 T cell receptor beta chains below all came from one sample that was sequenced in a study of blood T cell repertoires in COVID-19. Only in-frame clones appear in the TCRdb table, and some are missing; sequencing was by immunoSEQ multiplex PCR. The sample carries around 280,000 clones, roughly 89% recorded once. Sequenced sample: PBMCs or T cells enriched from blood (not recorded which). These receptors were taken from a woman aged 40-49 years who had recovered from COVID-19.

The V call is TRBV12-5, the J call TRBJ2-3; 9 bases are a match to TRBD1. CDR1 and CDR2 from the germline V gene are LGHNT and FRNRAP. This CDR3 spans 15 amino acids. Unmatched junction bases numbered 9, after V lost 7 bases and J lost 4 bases. The CDR3 is CASAHGTGSADTQYF. Here the CDR3 DNA reads TGTGCTAGTGCCCACGGGACAGGGAGTGCAGATACGCAGTATTTT.

This chain links TRBV6-5 with TRBJ1-1, with 7 bases matching TRBD1. The J segment lost 4 bases and the V segment lost 4 bases, leaving 6 bases of the junction unmatched. CDR1 is MNHEY and CDR2 is SVGAGI in the germline V gene. The CDR3 spans 14 residues. DNA of the CDR3: TGTGCCAGCAGTTCGCAAAGGGGGCGCACTGAAGCTTTCTTT. Translation gives CASSSQRGRTEAFF.

The chain employs TRBV12-3 or TRBV12-4 and TRBJ1-5; D ambiguous. With 5 bases removed from V and 5 bases from J, the gap between germline ends came to 10 bases. The CDR3 totals 13 residues. CDR3 loop: CASSPLLYQPQHF. The CDR3 nucleotides are TGTGCCAGCAGTCCCCTCCTCTATCAGCCCCAGCATTTT.

V usage is TRBV3-1 (or the pseudogene TRBV3-2) and J usage is TRBJ2-1, with TRBD2 matching 16 bases. The CDR3 totals 18 residues. Germline V CDR1 and CDR2: LGHDT, YNNKEL (reference sequence). V was clipped by 6 bases and J by 7 bases; unmatched bases: 12. The CDR3 DNA is TGTGCCAGCAGTTCCGGGACTAGCGGGAGGGCCACTGCGAATGAGCAGTTCTTC. It encodes CASSSGTSGRATANEQFF.

This rearrangement joins TRBV6-5 to TRBJ1-2, with D uncertain. The germline V gene encodes CDR1 MNHEY and CDR2 SVGAGI. CDR3 length: 13 residues. The ends were cut back, 4 bases at V and 8 bases at J, with 14 bases in the middle. In DNA form, the CDR3 reads TGTGCCAGCAGTTCGATGGTGGGAGGCGGCTACACCTTC. It codes for CASSSMVGGGYTF.

This clone occurred a few times. The chain uses TRBV2 and TRBJ2-5; TRBD1 matches 10 bases. The CDR3 runs 15 residues. Germline V gene lookup returns CDR1 SNHLY and CDR2 FYNNEI. The junction had 9 bases not matched to a gene; V was cut back by 6 bases and J by 5 bases. Here the CDR3 reads CASRIRQGARETQYF. As DNA, the CDR3 is TGTGCCAGCAGGATCCGACAGGGGGCTAGGGAGACCCAGTACTTC.

The gene calls are TRBV6-6 and TRBJ1-2; weak D call: TRBD1 (6 bases). The CDR3 contains 12 residues. V dropped 5 bases and J dropped 4 bases, with 8 bases sitting between them. Per the germline V gene, CDR1 is MNHNY and CDR2 is SVGAGI (reference sequence). The CDR3 loop reads CASSTDSYGYTF. CDR3 DNA: TGTGCCAGCAGTACGGACAGCTATGGCTACACCTTC.

The chain links TRBV3-1 (or the pseudogene TRBV3-2) to TRBJ2-1; D is ambiguous. Trimming pared 1 base from V and 8 bases from J, leaving 15 bases between. CDR1 LGHDT and CDR2 YNNKEL come from the germline V gene (reference sequence). This CDR3 region has 15 residues. The CDR3 coding sequence is TGTGCCAGCAGCCAAGGTGTCAACTCGGAGTATGAGCAGTTCTTC. It encodes CASSQGVNSEYEQFF.

The chain links TRBV5-8 to TRBJ1-2; a possible D gene is TRBD1 (6 bases). This CDR3 contains 14 residues. Germline CDR1 reads SGHTS; CDR2 reads YDEGEE. Between the trimmed V and J ends, which lost 0 bases and 6 bases, there was a span of 12 bases. The DNA of the CDR3 is TGTGCCAGCAGCTTGGATCGGGCAGGGGATGGCTACACCTTC. Its protein is CASSLDRAGDGYTF.

In its sample, this clone was seen once. This rearrangement joins TRBV6-4 to TRBJ1-1; 9 bases match TRBD1. The J segment lost 5 bases and the V segment lost 2 bases, leaving 12 bases of the junction unmatched. CDR3 length equals 17 residues. The germline gives CDR1 MRHNA, CDR2 SNTAGT. CDR3 nucleotide sequence: TGTGCCAGCAGTGACCTCCCGGGACAGGGAGGAGAAACTGAAGCTTTCTTT. The encoded protein is CASSDLPGQGGETEAFF.

The chain joins TRBV7-9 to TRBJ2-5; D gene ambiguous. The CDR3 runs to 12 residues. V was clipped by 11 bases and J by 9 bases, with 19 bases between them. The germline V gene encodes CDR1 SEHNR and CDR2 FQNEAQ (reference sequence). The CDR3 coding sequence is TGTGCCGTGGGCTACGGTCTGCAGGCCCAGTACTTC. As protein: CAVGYGLQAQYF.

CDR3 in DNA: TGCGCCAGCAGCCCCGGACAGGGGGCCACGTATCAGCCCCAGCATTTT. Translating it yields CASSPGQGATYQPQHF. V is TRBV4-1 and J is TRBJ1-5; 11 bases align to TRBD1. CDR1 is MGHRA, CDR2 YSYEKL, per germline. The CDR3 totals 16 residues. V gave up 4 bases and J gave up 5 bases; unmatched junction bases: 7.